This paragraph covers one T cell receptor (beta chain) sequence. Trimming removed 0 bases from V and 4 bases from J; junction bases left unmatched: 23. Looked up from germline, CDR1 is LGHNT and CDR2 is FRNRAP. This CDR3 has 21 residues. Authors' methods: Reference gene primer amplification gave nucleated cell count estimates. Clones were sequenced by immunoSEQ multiplex PCR, and TCRdb holds only the in-frame ones, with some missing. V, J and clone size were drawn from that table, and D and trimming were deduced from the DNA. The table has approximately 200,000 clones, about nine tenths seen once. This entry comes from a study of blood T cell repertoires in COVID-19. On the study more broadly: From the United States, Italy and Spain came samples of acute and convalescent COVID-19. Nucleic acid was either cDNA or gDNA, and it came from T cells, B-cell-depleted T cells, or PBMCs.

The sequenced sample consisted of peripheral blood. The chain couples TRBV12-5 to TRBJ1-1; the match to TRBD1 covers 7 bases. The clonotype originates from a middle-aged man with acute or convalescent COVID-19. The CDR3 protein is CASGLVGPGQVGPFLGTEAFF. CDR3 DNA sequence: TGTGCTAGTGGTTTGGTTGGCCCCGGACAGGTCGGCCCTTTTCTGGGCACTGAAGCTTTCTTT.